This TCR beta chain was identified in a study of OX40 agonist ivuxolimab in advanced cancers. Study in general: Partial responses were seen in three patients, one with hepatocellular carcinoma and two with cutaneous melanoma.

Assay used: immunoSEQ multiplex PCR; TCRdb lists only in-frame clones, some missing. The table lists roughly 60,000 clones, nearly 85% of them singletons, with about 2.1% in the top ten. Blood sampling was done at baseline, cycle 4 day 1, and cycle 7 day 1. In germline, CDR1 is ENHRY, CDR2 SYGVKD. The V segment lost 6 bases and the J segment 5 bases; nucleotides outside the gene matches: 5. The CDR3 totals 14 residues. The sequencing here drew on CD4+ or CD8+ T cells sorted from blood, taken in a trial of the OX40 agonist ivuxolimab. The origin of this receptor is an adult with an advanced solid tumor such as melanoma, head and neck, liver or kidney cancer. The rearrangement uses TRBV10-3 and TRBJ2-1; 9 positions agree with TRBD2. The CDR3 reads CAIRTVAGDNEQFF. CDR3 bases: TGTGCCATCAGGACGGTAGCGGGGGACAATGAGCAGTTCTTC.